Below are 11 T cell receptor beta chains sequenced from a single sample in a study of identical twins. TCRdb processed the 5' RACE reads anew with MiXCR; each CDR3 protein has one entry. The data hold 500,000 to 700,000 distinct CDR3 sequences, with around 7.5% observed a single time. This sample was shared with a second study, whose subject was yellow fever vaccine responses in identical twins.

The sample taken for sequencing was PBMCs. The receptor source for this set is a woman aged 18-29 years in good health.

The rearrangement links TRBV6-2 or TRBV6-3 to TRBJ1-6, with D uncertain. Per germline, CDR1 MNHEY and CDR2 SVGEGT. This CDR3 is 17 amino acids long. V lost 0 bases, J lost 7 bases, and 16 bases lay in between. In nucleotides, the CDR3 is TGTGCCAGCAGTTACTCGACTGCCCGGTCGGTAAATTCACCCCTCCACTTT. It is translated as CASSYSTARSVNSPLHF.

The gene calls are TRBV15 and TRBJ2-7; D is possibly TRBD1 (6 bases). The CDR3 runs 15 residues. V was trimmed by 0 bases and J by 0 bases, leaving 9 bases between them. Germline V gives CDR1 LNHNV, CDR2 YYDKDF (reference sequence). CDR3 DNA: TGTGCCACCAGCAGAGATCGACAGGTCTCCTACGAGCAGTACGTC. Protein sequence: CATSRDRQVSYEQYV.

Only a few counts were recorded for this clonotype. The chain is built from TRBV18 and TRBJ2-1; 14 bases map to TRBD2. Trimming cost V 3 bases and J 9 bases; bases outside gene matches: 10. The CDR3 is 17 amino acids. Looked up from germline, CDR1 is KGHSH and CDR2 is LQKENI. CDR3 sequence reads: CASSPGPTSGRALEQFF. The CDR3 coding sequence is TGTGCCAGCTCACCGGGTCCGACTAGCGGGAGGGCACTTGAGCAGTTCTTC.

The rearrangement joins TRBV5-1 to TRBJ2-1, with a possible D match to TRBD1 (6 bases). Per germline, CDR1 SGHRS and CDR2 YFSETQ. The CDR3 loop spans 15 amino acids. V shed 0 bases and J shed 3 bases, with 10 bases lying between them. The CDR3 DNA is TGCGCCAGCAGCTTGGGACCAGGGGACTACAATGAGCAGTTCTTC. As protein: CASSLGPGDYNEQFF.

The chain joins TRBV10-3 to TRBJ2-7, with TRBD1 matching 8 bases. This CDR3 region has 14 residues. V was pared by 2 bases and J by 4 bases, with 4 bases of the junction left unmatched. Germline V lookup: CDR1 ENHRY, CDR2 SYGVKD. CDR3 sequence reads: CAISERGQDYEQYV. CDR3 sequence (DNA): TGTGCCATCAGTGAGAGGGGACAGGATTACGAGCAGTACGTC.

This clonotype has ten or more counts. V and J are TRBV12-3 or TRBV12-4 and TRBJ2-7; 9 bases are shared with TRBD1. The CDR3 contains 17 residues. J gave up 5 bases and V 6 bases, and 17 bases lay outside the gene matches. The CDR3 region is CASSTQFTGTGLNEQYF. In nucleotides, the CDR3 is TGTGCCAGCAGCACGCAATTCACCGGGACAGGGTTGAACGAGCAGTACTTC.

This clonotype was recorded many times. The chain uses TRBV7-8 and TRBJ1-5, with 12 bases identical to TRBD1. The CDR3 sequence is 16 residues long. The J segment lost 3 bases and the V segment lost 5 bases, leaving 5 bases of the junction unmatched. Germline V gene data show CDR1 as SGHVS and CDR2 as FQNEAQ. This CDR3 is CASSPRDRGPNQPQHF. The CDR3 DNA sequence: TGTGCCAGCAGCCCCCGGGACAGGGGGCCCAATCAGCCCCAGCATTTT.

This clonotype was detected ten times or more. V gene TRBV2 combines with J gene TRBJ2-1; possibly TRBD2 for D (5 bases). Germline loops: CDR1 SNHLY, CDR2 FYNNEI. V lost 6 bases and J lost 1, with 13 bases in between. The CDR3 consists of 15 residues. CDR3 coding DNA: TGTGCCAGCAGCCATGGGCGGGCATCCTACAATGAGCAGTTCTTC. Translating it yields CASSHGRASYNEQFF.

This clonotype was counted only a few times. In DNA, the CDR3 is TGTGCCAGCAGTTTACTCACCGGGACAGCGTCCTACGAGCAGTACTTC. It encodes CASSLLTGTASYEQYF. The rearrangement links TRBV28 to TRBJ2-7, with TRBD1 matching over 7 bases. The J segment lost 1 base and the V segment lost 2 bases, leaving 8 bases of the junction unmatched. CDR1 is MDHEN, CDR2 SYDVKM, per germline. CDR3 length: 16 amino acids.

V usage is TRBV7-9 and J usage is TRBJ1-4; the D gene is possibly TRBD1 (6 bases). CDR1 is SEHNR and CDR2 is FQNEAQ in the germline V gene (reference sequence). This CDR3 region has 16 residues. Between the trimmed V and J ends, which lost 5 bases and 7 bases, there was a span of 20 bases. The CDR3 here is CASSPRGGGNGEKLFF. CDR3 in DNA: TGTGCCAGCAGCCCCAGGGGTGGGGGCAATGGTGAAAAACTGTTTTTT.

The CDR3 protein is CSEGEQFF. The CDR3 DNA follows: TGCAGTGAGGGTGAGCAGTTCTTC. This chain uses TRBV20-1 with TRBJ2-1; D is uncertain. The CDR3 extends over 8 amino acids. V was clipped by 7 bases and J by 9 bases, with 4 bases between them. CDR1 is DFQATT and CDR2 is SNEGSKA in the germline V gene (reference sequence).